The TCR beta chain under discussion was sequenced for a study of blood T cells in healthy people across ages. A J-beta primer mix and a sample-barcoded 5' primer were used in a second PCR of about 7 to 11 cycles. TCRdb analysed the 5' RACE reads with MiXCR anew, one entry per CDR3 protein. The data contain about 780,000 distinct CDR3 sequences, roughly 26% of them singletons. Study findings and constraints: From one million sequenced T cells, diversity estimates were lower bounds.

In the case of this clonotype: Its target is unknown.

The CDR3 has 14 amino acids. The germline CDR1 and CDR2 sequences are MGHDK and SYGVNS. Trimming cost V 5 bases and J 7 bases, with 14 bases left between them. A minimum of 7 million PBMCs was isolated per sample. The same data also contributed to another study, on T cells of mothers and their children. That study adds: Material was donated by three healthy Caucasian mothers and their six children.

This chain links TRBV25-1 with TRBJ1-4; D perhaps matches TRBD1 (5 bases). Sequencing was performed on blood. The clonotype originates from a boy between 10 and 17 years old in good health. DNA of the CDR3: TGTGCCAGCAGTTTCCCGGGACGGGTTGAAAAACTGTTTTTT. Amino acid sequence: CASSFPGRVEKLFF.